Listed here are 10 T cell receptor beta chains from one sample, sequenced in a study of blood T cell repertoires in COVID-19. Method: immunoSEQ multiplex PCR; TCRdb's copy keeps in-frame clones and lacks some. The repertoire has approximately 50,000 clones, about nine tenths of them found once; the top ten carry approximately 4%. The sequenced material came from peripheral blood. The origin of the receptors is a human donor in a cohort sampled during active COVID-19.

This chain connects TRBV28 to TRBJ2-2, with no clear D. The germline gives CDR1 MDHEN, CDR2 SYDVKM. With 7 bases removed from V and 8 bases from J, the gap between germline ends came to 8 bases. The length of the CDR3 is 11 residues. The CDR3 is CASTFGGELFF. The DNA of the CDR3 is TGTGCCAGCACCTTCGGGGGGGAGCTGTTTTTT.

CDR3 DNA sequence: TGCGCCAGCAGCTCACCGACTAGCGGGAGCTCAGATACGCAGTATTTT. Translation: CASSSPTSGSSDTQYF. The rearrangement links TRBV5-1 to TRBJ2-3, with TRBD2 identical over 12 bases. This CDR3 region has 16 residues. The germline gives CDR1 SGHRS, CDR2 YFSETQ. The junction had 6 bases not matched to a gene; V was cut back by 3 bases and J by 4 bases.

On this clone itself: An end of the junction differs from the germline gene, which may be a read error. V and J are TRBV11-2 and TRBJ1-1; possibly TRBD1 for D (6 bases). The germline V gene encodes CDR1 SGHAT and CDR2 FQNNGV. CDR3 length: 15 residues. The CDR3 reads CASSLEGGLGTEAFF. CDR3 coding DNA: TGTGCCAGCAGCCTAGAGGGGGGGCTTGGGACTGAAGCTTTCTTT.

V and J are TRBV9 and TRBJ2-1; possibly TRBD1 for D (6 bases). The CDR3 is 15 amino acids. From germline, CDR1 is SGDLS and CDR2 YYNGEE. The V end was cut by 1 base, the J end by 1 base, with 9 bases between. This CDR3 is CASSVQQGSYNEQFF. CDR3 coding DNA: TGTGCCAGCAGCGTACAGCAGGGGTCCTACAATGAGCAGTTCTTC.

V usage is TRBV19 and J usage is TRBJ1-5; D perhaps matches TRBD1 (5 bases). The CDR3 has 14 residues. Trimming left V 10 bases short and J 7 bases short, with 20 bases between. Germline V lookup: CDR1 LNHDA, CDR2 SQIVND (reference sequence). This chain's CDR3 is CATVGQGPLQPQHF. CDR3 in DNA: TGTGCCACGGTTGGCCAGGGCCCACTCCAGCCCCAGCATTTT.

This sequence joins TRBV4-1 and TRBJ2-7; 13 bases are shared with TRBD2. The CDR3 loop spans 15 amino acids. Per the germline V gene, CDR1 is MGHRA and CDR2 is YSYEKL. Trimming cost V 4 bases and J 6 bases; bases outside gene matches: 6. This chain's CDR3 is CASSLLTSGRPEQYF. DNA of the CDR3: TGCGCCAGCAGCCTGTTGACTAGCGGGAGGCCCGAGCAGTACTTC.

The gene calls are TRBV18 and TRBJ2-3; weak D call: TRBD2 (5 bases). CDR1 KGHSH and CDR2 LQKENI come from the germline V gene. CDR3 length equals 11 residues. V gave up 1 base and J gave up 11 bases, with 7 bases separating them. CDR3 residues: CASSPREMQYF. CDR3 bases: TGTGCCAGCTCACCACGGGAGATGCAGTATTTT.

The gene calls are TRBV28 and TRBJ2-1; 7 nucleotides align to TRBD2. CDR3 length equals 15 residues. V lost 3 bases and J lost 5; bases outside the gene matches: 7. Germline CDR1 is MDHEN and CDR2 is SYDVKM. The CDR3 sequence is CASSFLAGANNEQFF. In DNA form, the CDR3 reads TGTGCCAGCAGTTTCCTGGCGGGAGCAAACAATGAGCAGTTCTTC.

The V call is TRBV12-5, the J call TRBJ2-1, with TRBD2 matching over 7 bases. The length of the CDR3 is 19 residues. The V gene end was trimmed by 0 bases and the J gene end by 2 bases; junction bases not matched to a gene: 13. Germline V gene sequence: CDR1 LGHNT, CDR2 FRNRAP. CDR3 loop: CASGLVSARTGRPYNEQFF. CDR3 DNA sequence: TGTGCTAGTGGTTTGGTATCTGCCCGGACCGGGAGGCCCTACAATGAGCAGTTCTTC.

This chain uses TRBV6-5 with TRBJ1-1, with 7 bases aligning to TRBD1. Germline trimming cut 10 bases from V and 1 base from J; bases unmatched to any gene: 6. Germline CDR1 and CDR2: MNHEY and SVGAGI. The CDR3 is 13 residues long. This CDR3 is CATIRGRNTEAFF. The CDR3 DNA reads TGTGCCACCATTAGGGGGCGGAACACTGAAGCTTTCTTT.